Listed here are 19 T cell receptor beta chains from one sample, sequenced in a study of T cell responses to AZD1222 COVID-19 vaccine. Assay: immunoSEQ multiplex PCR; the TCRdb copy retains only in-frame clones and omits some. The table lists about 140,000 clones, around 89% of them singletons. This specimen consisted of peripheral blood, obtained on day 0 of AZD1222 vaccination. These receptors all stem from an adult in good health.

The V gene is TRBV28, the J gene TRBJ2-7; D may correspond to TRBD1 or TRBD2 (5 bases each). This CDR3 is built from 16 residues. The germline CDR1 and CDR2 sequences are MDHEN and SYDVKM. V lost 5 bases to trimming and J lost 1 base, with 18 bases between them. DNA of the CDR3: TGTGCCAGCAGTCTACTTATCCGGGACGGGTCCTACGAGCAGTACTTC. Its translation is CASSLLIRDGSYEQYF.

This chain connects TRBV5-5 to TRBJ1-2, with D maybe TRBD1 (5 bases). The CDR3 length is 14 residues. CDR1 SGHKS and CDR2 YYEKEE come from the germline V gene (reference sequence). V was shortened by 5 bases and J by 0 bases, with 11 bases between the two germline ends. The CDR3 bases are TGTGCCAGCAGTCGGTTAGGGGCTAACTATGGCTACACCTTC. Protein: CASSRLGANYGYTF.

The chain employs TRBV12-5 and TRBJ2-3; TRBD2 matches at 13 bases. Trimming removed 3 bases from V and 6 bases from J; junction bases left unmatched: 6. CDR1 and CDR2 (germline): LGHNT, FRNRAP. The CDR3 covers 16 residues. CDR3 in DNA: TGTGCTAGTGGTTTCCGACTAGCGGGGGGTAGGGATACGCAGTATTTT. It codes for CASGFRLAGGRDTQYF. The full variable domain, with the rest looked up from reference TRBV12-5 and TRBJ2-3, is DARVTQTPRHKVTEMGQEVTMRCQPILGHNTVFWYRQTMMQGLELLAYFRNRAPLDDSGMPKDRFSAEMPDATLATLKIQPSEPRDSAVYFCASGFRLAGGRDTQYFGPGTRLTVL.

The chain links TRBV6-1 to TRBJ1-3; D unresolved. V lost 1 base to trimming and J lost 3 bases, with 7 bases between them. The germline V gene encodes CDR1 MNHNS and CDR2 SASEGT. The CDR3 length is 14 residues. The CDR3 region is CASSEGSDGNTIYF. CDR3 in DNA: TGTGCCAGCAGTGAAGGGTCAGATGGAAACACCATATATTTT.

The chain recombines TRBV7-2 with TRBJ2-2; D possibly corresponds to TRBD1 (5 bases). CDR1 and CDR2 from the germline V gene are SGHTA and FQGNSA. Trimming removed 3 bases from V and 5 bases from J, with 13 bases in between. This CDR3 region has 15 residues. The CDR3 region is CASSLKQGITGELFF. CDR3 DNA: TGTGCCAGCAGCTTGAAGCAGGGTATAACCGGGGAGCTGTTTTTT.

The chain employs TRBV7-8 and TRBJ2-4, with D possibly matching TRBD1 (5 bases). The CDR3 sequence is 16 residues long. V lost 1 base and J lost 6, with 16 bases in between. Germline CDR1 and CDR2: SGHVS and FQNEAQ. The CDR3 reads CASSLEGRTPRNIQYF. DNA for the CDR3: TGTGCCAGCAGCTTAGAGGGCAGGACACCTCGAAACATTCAGTACTTC.

The rearrangement links TRBV4-1 to TRBJ1-5; unclear D gene. There are 15 residues in the CDR3. Trimming left V 0 bases short and J 4 bases short, with 10 bases between. Germline V gives CDR1 MGHRA, CDR2 YSYEKL. CDR3 amino acids: CASSQDRVGNQPQHF. The CDR3 DNA reads as TGCGCCAGCAGCCAAGATAGGGTTGGAAATCAGCCCCAGCATTTT.

This chain connects TRBV6-5 to TRBJ2-5; 7 bases are a match to TRBD2. Losses at the gene ends were 5 bases for V and 5 bases for J; bases not matched to a gene: 8. Germline V gene data show CDR1 as MNHEY and CDR2 as SVGAGI. The CDR3 covers 14 residues. The CDR3 loop reads CASSIVAGEETQYF. The DNA of the CDR3 is TGTGCCAGCAGTATTGTGGCGGGGGAGGAGACCCAGTACTTC.

The J gene is TRBJ1-2, the V gene TRBV19, with a possible D match to TRBD1 (6 bases). CDR1 and CDR2 from the germline V gene are LNHDA and SQIVND (reference sequence). The CDR3 has 13 amino acids. Trimming pared 5 bases from V and 4 bases from J, leaving 11 bases between. The DNA of the CDR3 is TGTGCCAGTAGTCCGGACAGCTTCTATGGCTACACCTTC. As protein: CASSPDSFYGYTF. The full variable domain, completed using reference TRBV19 and TRBJ1-2, is DGGITQSPKYLFRKEGQNVTLSCEQNLNHDAMYWYRQDPGQGLRLIYYSQIVNDFQKGDIAEGYSVSREKKESFPLTVTSAQKNPTAFYLCASSPDSFYGYTFGSGTRLTVV.

V and J are TRBV4-1 and TRBJ1-5; D is undetermined. There are 14 residues in the CDR3. V was shortened by 0 bases and J by 2 bases, with 5 bases between the two germline ends. The germline V gene encodes CDR1 MGHRA and CDR2 YSYEKL. CDR3 sequence (DNA): TGCGCCAGCAGCCAAGATGGGGGCAATCAGCCCCAGCATTTT. It encodes CASSQDGGNQPQHF.

This clone has only a few counts. The genes are TRBV6-4 and TRBJ2-1; 9 nucleotides line up with TRBD2. This CDR3 has 14 amino acids. Trimming at V came to 0 bases and at J to 10 bases, leaving 4 bases not matched to a gene. Germline-derived CDR1 and CDR2 are MRHNA and SNTAGT. The chain's CDR3 is CASSDSGGGAEQFF. CDR3 coding DNA: TGTGCCAGCAGTGACTCAGGCGGGGGGGCCGAGCAGTTCTTC.

This clone was observed a few times. J is TRBJ2-3 and V is TRBV6-4; D might be TRBD1 (6 bases). Germline CDR1 reads MRHNA; CDR2 reads SNTAGT. Trimming took off 3 bases at V and 4 bases at J, with 8 bases between the two ends. The CDR3 has 13 amino acids. The CDR3 sequence: CASSEQGADTQYF. The CDR3, as DNA: TGTGCCAGCAGTGAACAGGGAGCAGATACGCAGTATTTT.

This clone was picked up one time. This sequence joins TRBV6-5 and TRBJ1-4; 8 nucleotides align to TRBD1. This CDR3 comprises 14 residues. Germline V gene data show CDR1 as MNHEY and CDR2 as SVGAGI. The J segment lost 7 bases and the V segment lost 8 bases, leaving 9 bases of the junction unmatched. In DNA form, the CDR3 reads TGTGCCAGCGAGTCAGGACAGGGAGCTGAAAAACTGTTTTTT. As protein: CASESGQGAEKLFF.

This chain connects TRBV3-1 (or the pseudogene TRBV3-2) to TRBJ1-2; 11 bases align to TRBD1. Trimming cost V 5 bases and J 5 bases; bases outside gene matches: 7. CDR3 size: 15 residues. Germline assignment: CDR1 LGHDT and CDR2 YNNKEL (reference sequence). CDR3 nucleotides: TGTGCCAGCAGCTTGTCGGACAGGGGGCGGTATGGCTACACCTTC. As protein: CASSLSDRGRYGYTF.

The chain employs TRBV4-2 and TRBJ1-1; a possible D gene is TRBD1 (5 bases). Germline CDR1 LGHNA, CDR2 YNFKEQ. Trimming pared 1 base from V and 3 bases from J, leaving 9 bases between. The CDR3 is 14 residues long. The CDR3 DNA follows: TGTGCCAGCAGCCAAGTCTCGGGGGACACTGAAGCTTTCTTT. Its translation: CASSQVSGDTEAFF.

This clone was picked up a small number of times. The CDR3 reads CASSPLQDVTSGNTIYF. The CDR3 DNA sequence: TGTGCCAGCAGTCCGTTACAGGACGTCACCTCTGGAAACACCATATATTTT. The chain recombines TRBV6-6 with TRBJ1-3; D might be TRBD1 (5 bases). CDR3 length: 17 residues. Between the trimmed V and J ends, which lost 5 bases and 0 bases, there was a span of 17 bases. Germline CDR1 is MNHNY and CDR2 is SVGAGI (reference sequence).

The sample holds one count of this clone. The chain employs TRBV28 and TRBJ2-1; D is unresolved. Trimming shortened V by 2 bases and J by 9 bases, and 11 bases separated the two germline ends. Germline-derived CDR1 and CDR2 are MDHEN and SYDVKM. The CDR3 totals 13 residues. The CDR3 loop reads CASSLTLAREQFF. The CDR3 DNA follows: TGTGCCAGCAGTTTAACTTTGGCGCGTGAGCAGTTCTTC.

This chain uses TRBV27 with TRBJ2-3; perhaps TRBD2 as D (6 bases). V lost 10 bases to trimming and J lost 2 bases, with 16 bases between them. The CDR3 is made up of 14 amino acids. Germline CDR1 MNHEY, CDR2 SMNVEV (reference sequence). CDR3: CAIRSGLNTDTQYF. Here the CDR3 DNA reads TGTGCCATACGTAGCGGTCTGAACACAGATACGCAGTATTTT.

This clone was seen just once. This chain connects TRBV6-6 to TRBJ2-7; the D gene is possibly TRBD2 (6 bases). Germline CDR1 and CDR2: MNHNY and SVGAGI (reference sequence). This CDR3 region has 15 residues. The germline V and J ends were trimmed by 6 bases and 0 bases, with 15 bases remaining between them. The CDR3 DNA is TGTGCCAGCAGAAGTCCGCGGGATAGCTCCTACGAGCAGTACTTC. It is translated as CASRSPRDSSYEQYF.